This T cell receptor beta chain derives from a study of blood T cell repertoires in COVID-19. The method was immunoSEQ multiplex PCR; TCRdb's version includes in-frame clones alone and lacks a portion of them. The data contain approximately 500,000 clones, 75% to 90% of them singletons. V was trimmed by 6 bases and J by 5 bases, leaving 11 bases between them. CDR1 MNHEY and CDR2 SVGAGI come from the germline V gene. The CDR3 totals 12 residues. The receptor's source is a human donor in a cohort sampled during active COVID-19. The gene calls are TRBV6-5 and TRBJ2-7; D is possibly TRBD1 (6 bases). The sequenced sample consisted of peripheral blood. The CDR3 nucleotides are TGTGCCAGCAGCTCGACAGGCCACGAGCAGTACTTC. It encodes CASSSTGHEQYF.